This TCR beta chain comes out of a study of cytomegalovirus exposure and HLA in healthy donors. General study findings and limits: Per published accounts, TCR beta sequences correctly predicted the HLA-A and HLA-B alleles of most subjects. The study designated 164 TCR beta chains cytomegalovirus-associated.

PCR primers comprised 60 Vbeta and 13 Jbeta primers. Original data processing: The authors later counted roughly 77 million unique TCR beta chains, around 9.9 million of them shared. Profiling relied on immunoSEQ multiplex PCR, and the TCRdb table lists in-frame clones only, not all of them. V, J and clone size reflect that table, while D and trimming were determined from the DNA. The table has about 98,000 clones, around 67% seen once. About this clone: Its antigen is currently unknown.

CDR3 size: 14 residues. The germline V and J ends were trimmed by 7 bases and 4 bases, with 13 bases remaining between them. CDR1 and CDR2 from the germline V gene are MNHNS and SASEGT. What was sequenced was PBMCs. The rearrangement links TRBV6-1 to TRBJ2-2; D possibly corresponds to TRBD2 (6 bases). This sequence originates from a man in his fifties in good health and CMV-seronegative. This chain's CDR3 is CASIWDLTTGELFF. DNA of the CDR3: TGTGCCAGCATTTGGGACTTAACCACCGGGGAGCTGTTTTTT.